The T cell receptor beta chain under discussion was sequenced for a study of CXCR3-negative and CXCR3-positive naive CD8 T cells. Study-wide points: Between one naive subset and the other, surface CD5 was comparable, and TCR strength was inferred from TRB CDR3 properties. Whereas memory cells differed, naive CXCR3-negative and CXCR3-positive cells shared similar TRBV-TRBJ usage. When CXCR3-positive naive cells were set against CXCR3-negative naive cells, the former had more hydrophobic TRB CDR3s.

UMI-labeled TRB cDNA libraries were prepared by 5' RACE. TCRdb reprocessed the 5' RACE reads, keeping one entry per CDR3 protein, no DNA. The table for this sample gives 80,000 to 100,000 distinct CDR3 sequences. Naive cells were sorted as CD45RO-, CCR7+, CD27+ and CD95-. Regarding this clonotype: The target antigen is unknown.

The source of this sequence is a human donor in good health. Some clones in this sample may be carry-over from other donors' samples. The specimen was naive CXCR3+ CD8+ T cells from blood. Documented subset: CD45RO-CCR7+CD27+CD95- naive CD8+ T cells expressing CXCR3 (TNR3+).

This CDR3 is CSVEAAGNYEQYF. This chain joins TRBV29-1 and TRBJ2-7; TCRdb's D call of TRBD2 is untestable without DNA. The CDR3 covers 13 residues. The germline V gene encodes CDR1 SQVTM and CDR2 ANQGSEA.